A single T cell receptor (beta chain) is shown here with its context. The V gene's germline CDR1 is SGDLS and CDR2 YYNGEE. The CDR3 consists of 14 residues. V lost 2 bases and J lost 11, with 16 bases in between. The data stem from a study of patients and donors after allogeneic stem cell transplantation. TCRdb re-called the RT-PCR reads with MiXCR, one entry per CDR3 protein. Counted here are more than 850,000 distinct CDR3 sequences, 18% occurring once; the ten biggest clones make up roughly 6%. The specimen was blood, either unsorted or a sorted T cell fraction (not recorded which). The source is a human donor who was either an allogeneic HSCT recipient or a stem cell or donor lymphocyte infusion donor (not recorded which). It is not recorded whose cells these are; they may come from a transplant donor. The chain couples TRBV9 to TRBJ1-4; no firm D call. The CDR3 here is CASSVQAAAEKLFF. In nucleotides, the CDR3 is TGTGCCAGCAGCGTCCAGGCGGCAGCCGAGAAACTGTTTTTT.